The source of this TCR beta chain is a study of T cells after yellow fever vaccination. TCRdb processed the 5' RACE reads anew with MiXCR; each CDR3 protein has one entry. The data hold about 150,000 distinct CDR3 sequences, with approximately 6.2% observed a single time. The CDR3 contains 16 residues. In germline, CDR1 is LGHNA, CDR2 YSLEER. Trimming shortened V by 0 bases and J by 5 bases, and 16 bases separated the two germline ends. Regarding the study as a whole: The CD4 and CD8 compartments had a small share of their clonotypes in common. Contaminants from the bulk population, in the form of abundant clonotypes, could be found in FACS-sorted repertoires.

In regard to this clonotype: Its target is not known.

The V and J genes are TRBV4-3 and TRBJ2-5, with no clear D. The starting material was CD4+ T cells sorted from PBMCs, obtained on the day of the first yellow fever vaccination. The receptor's source is a man aged 18 to 30 who received the YFV17D yellow fever vaccine. The DNA for the CDR3 is TGCGCCAGCAGCCAAGAGCTGGTACCGGGTGACGAGACCCAGTACTTC. The encoded protein is CASSQELVPGDETQYF.